This is a list of T cell receptor beta chains from one sample in a study of blood T cell repertoires in COVID-19. The data were produced by immunoSEQ multiplex PCR, yet TCRdb's version contains in-frame clones alone and is incomplete. The sample lists some 290,000 clones, 90% seen once, with around 0.97% in the top ten. Specimen: peripheral blood. These receptor sequences come from a woman in her forties with COVID-19, enrolled during active disease. Both conserved end residues are part of each CDR3. Fields, in order: V gene, J gene, clone size, D gene, CDR3 DNA, CDR3 protein. D genes are given only for firm matches. Clone size appears in some rows only: once, few, many, or a class for an expanded clone.

V gene: TRBV11-3
J gene: TRBJ1-4
clone size: NA
D gene: TRBD1
CDR3 DNA: TGTGCCAGCAGCCCCCGACGGACAGGGGGAGGAGAAAAACTGTTTTTT
CDR3 protein: CASSPRRTGGGEKLFF

V gene: TRBV29-1
J gene: TRBJ2-5
clone size: NA
D gene: TRBD2
CDR3 DNA: TGCAGCGTTGAGAAGACTAGCTATGAGACCCAGTACTTC
CDR3 protein: CSVEKTSYETQYF

V gene: TRBV5-4
J gene: TRBJ1-5
clone size: NA
D gene: NA
CDR3 DNA: TGTGCCAGCAGCCTTCATGGAGGCGGTAATCAGCCCCAGCATTTT
CDR3 protein: CASSLHGGGNQPQHF

V gene: TRBV7-2
J gene: TRBJ2-1
clone size: NA
D gene: NA
CDR3 DNA: TGTGCCAGCAGCCCGCGAAGGGGGGGATCCACTCTGGTTTACAATGAGCAGTTCTTC
CDR3 protein: CASSPRRGGSTLVYNEQFF

V gene: TRBV2
J gene: TRBJ1-2
clone size: NA
D gene: NA
CDR3 DNA: TGTGCCAGCAGAAACAGGAGTTTTCCGGTTCGAGGCTACACCTTC
CDR3 protein: CASRNRSFPVRGYTF

V gene: TRBV5-1
J gene: TRBJ2-2
clone size: NA
D gene: TRBD2
CDR3 DNA: TGCGCCAGCAGCTTCCGGACTAGCGGGAGAATGGACGGGGAGCTGTTTTTT
CDR3 protein: CASSFRTSGRMDGELFF

V gene: TRBV3-1/TRBV3-2
J gene: TRBJ2-5
clone size: NA
D gene: NA
CDR3 DNA: TGTGCCAGCAGCCAAGGACTAGACTTGGAGACCCAGTACTTC
CDR3 protein: CASSQGLDLETQYF

V gene: TRBV6-5
J gene: TRBJ1-4
clone size: NA
D gene: NA
CDR3 DNA: TGTGCCAGCAGTAACAGGGTGGATTACGAAAAACTGTTTTTT
CDR3 protein: CASSNRVDYEKLFF

V gene: TRBV2
J gene: TRBJ1-5
clone size: NA
D gene: NA
CDR3 DNA: TGTGCCAGCAGTGAGCGGGTCGGCAATCAGCCCCAGCATTTT
CDR3 protein: CASSERVGNQPQHF

V gene: TRBV29-1
J gene: TRBJ1-1
clone size: NA
D gene: NA
CDR3 DNA: TGCAGCGTCCGCGGGTTACCGAACACTGAAGCTTTCTTT
CDR3 protein: CSVRGLPNTEAFF

V gene: TRBV29-1
J gene: TRBJ1-1
clone size: many
D gene: TRBD1
CDR3 DNA: TGCAGCGCTCTGGACAGGAAGAACACTGAAGCTTTCTTT
CDR3 protein: CSALDRKNTEAFF

V gene: TRBV3-1/TRBV3-2
J gene: TRBJ2-3
clone size: NA
D gene: NA
CDR3 DNA: TGTGCCAGCAGCCAATTCAGGCACCTCACAGATACGCAGTATTTT
CDR3 protein: CASSQFRHLTDTQYF

V gene: TRBV7-2
J gene: TRBJ2-7
clone size: once
D gene: TRBD2
CDR3 DNA: TGTGCCAGCAGCTTAGGACGCGGCGGGGGGATTTCCTACAAGCAGTACTTC
CDR3 protein: CASSLGRGGGISYKQYF

V gene: TRBV7-8
J gene: TRBJ1-4
clone size: NA
D gene: TRBD1
CDR3 DNA: TGTGCCAGCAGCCACGGACGGGACAGGGGGCTAGGGGCGACTAATGAAAAACTGTTTTTT
CDR3 protein: CASSHGRDRGLGATNEKLFF

V gene: TRBV6-2/TRBV6-3
J gene: TRBJ1-2
clone size: NA
D gene: NA
CDR3 DNA: TGTGCCAGCAGTTACTCGATAGTCAGCGCCTCCTTC
CDR3 protein: CASSYSIVSASF

V gene: TRBV7-2
J gene: TRBJ2-5
clone size: NA
D gene: TRBD2
CDR3 DNA: TGTGCCAGCAGCTTAGGACTAGCGGGGGGAGAGACCCAGTACTTC
CDR3 protein: CASSLGLAGGETQYF

V gene: TRBV28
J gene: TRBJ1-1
clone size: NA
D gene: NA
CDR3 DNA: TGTGCCAGCAGTTTCCCAGGGCCAAAGATGAACACTGAAGCTTTCTTT
CDR3 protein: CASSFPGPKMNTEAFF

V gene: TRBV19
J gene: TRBJ2-7
clone size: few
D gene: TRBD2
CDR3 DNA: TGTGCCAGTAGTACTAGCGGTCCCTACGAGCAGTACTTC
CDR3 protein: CASSTSGPYEQYF

V gene: TRBV19
J gene: TRBJ2-2
clone size: NA
D gene: TRBD2
CDR3 DNA: TGTGCCAGTAGTATAGCCCCCAGCGGGGTGTACACCGGGGAGCTGTTTTTT
CDR3 protein: CASSIAPSGVYTGELFF

V gene: TRBV29-1
J gene: TRBJ2-7
clone size: NA
D gene: TRBD2
CDR3 DNA: TGCAGCGCCCGCGGGGGGTTGTACTCCTACGAGCAGTACTTC
CDR3 protein: CSARGGLYSYEQYF

V gene: TRBV10-3
J gene: TRBJ2-1
clone size: NA
D gene: NA
CDR3 DNA: TGTGCCATCAATGATGGGAGGAGCTCCTACAATGAGCAGTTCTTC
CDR3 protein: CAINDGRSSYNEQFF

V gene: TRBV18
J gene: TRBJ2-1
clone size: NA
D gene: TRBD2
CDR3 DNA: TGTGCCAGCTCACCAATGGGCGGGGGTTCCTACAATGAGCAGTTCTTC
CDR3 protein: CASSPMGGGSYNEQFF

V gene: TRBV29-1
J gene: TRBJ1-3
clone size: NA
D gene: NA
CDR3 DNA: TGCAGCGTTTACACAGGGATTGGAAACACCATATATTTT
CDR3 protein: CSVYTGIGNTIYF

V gene: TRBV24-1
J gene: TRBJ1-2
clone size: NA
D gene: TRBD1
CDR3 DNA: TGTGCCACCAGTGATCTTTCTTCAGGGGGCCTAGGCTACACCTTC
CDR3 protein: CATSDLSSGGLGYTF

V gene: TRBV6-2/TRBV6-3
J gene: TRBJ2-3
clone size: NA
D gene: NA
CDR3 DNA: TGTGCCAGCAGTTACCGGACAACGGCAGATACGCAGTATTTT
CDR3 protein: CASSYRTTADTQYF

V gene: TRBV19
J gene: TRBJ1-5
clone size: NA
D gene: NA
CDR3 DNA: TGTGCCAGTAGTATTAGGGTTTCGGTTACAGGGAATCAGCCCCAGCATTTT
CDR3 protein: CASSIRVSVTGNQPQHF

V gene: TRBV5-5
J gene: TRBJ1-2
clone size: NA
D gene: TRBD1
CDR3 DNA: TGTGCCAGCAGCCAGACAGGGTATGGCTACACCTTC
CDR3 protein: CASSQTGYGYTF

V gene: TRBV7-2
J gene: TRBJ1-1
clone size: once
D gene: TRBD1
CDR3 DNA: TGTGCCAGCAGCTCCCGGAGGGCCGGGACAGGCACTGAAGCTTTCTTT
CDR3 protein: CASSSRRAGTGTEAFF

V gene: TRBV3-1/TRBV3-2
J gene: TRBJ1-5
clone size: NA
D gene: NA
CDR3 DNA: TGTGCCAGCAGCCAAGCCACAGGGCTTCATCAGCCCCAGCATTTT
CDR3 protein: CASSQATGLHQPQHF

V gene: TRBV5-1
J gene: TRBJ2-6
clone size: NA
D gene: TRBD1
CDR3 DNA: TGCGCCAGCAGCTTTTTCTTACAGGGGCAGAGCTCTGGGGCCAACGTCCTGACTTTC
CDR3 protein: CASSFFLQGQSSGANVLTF

V gene: TRBV24-1
J gene: TRBJ2-1
clone size: NA
D gene: NA
CDR3 DNA: TGTGCCACCGGTAGGGCGGGGAATGCCTACAATGAGCAGTTCTTC
CDR3 protein: CATGRAGNAYNEQFF

V gene: TRBV7-8
J gene: TRBJ2-3
clone size: NA
D gene: NA
CDR3 DNA: TGTGCCAGCAGCAGAGAGGGTACGCAGTATTTT
CDR3 protein: CASSREGTQYF

V gene: TRBV30
J gene: TRBJ1-1
clone size: once
D gene: NA
CDR3 DNA: TGTGCCTGGGGGCGGAACACTGAAGCTTTCTTT
CDR3 protein: CAWGRNTEAFF

V gene: TRBV28
J gene: TRBJ1-5
clone size: NA
D gene: TRBD1
CDR3 DNA: TGTGCCAGCAGCCTTGGGACAGGGGGTCAGCCCCAGCATTTT
CDR3 protein: CASSLGTGGQPQHF

V gene: TRBV28
J gene: TRBJ1-1
clone size: NA
D gene: NA
CDR3 DNA: TGTGCCAGCAGCGACATGGTGAACACTGAAGCTTTCTTT
CDR3 protein: CASSDMVNTEAFF

V gene: TRBV5-1
J gene: TRBJ1-1
clone size: NA
D gene: NA
CDR3 DNA: TGCGCCAGCAGCTTTACGTCGAGCACTGAAGCTTTCTTT
CDR3 protein: CASSFTSSTEAFF

V gene: TRBV2
J gene: TRBJ2-4
clone size: NA
D gene: TRBD1
CDR3 DNA: TGTGCCAGCAACGGACAGGATTCAGCCAAAAACATTCAGTACTTC
CDR3 protein: CASNGQDSAKNIQYF

V gene: TRBV6-5
J gene: TRBJ1-2
clone size: NA
D gene: TRBD1
CDR3 DNA: TGTGCCAGCAGTTACTCGACGGCAGGGGGCTACTATGGCTACACCTTC
CDR3 protein: CASSYSTAGGYYGYTF

V gene: TRBV27
J gene: TRBJ1-5
clone size: NA
D gene: NA
CDR3 DNA: TGTGCCAGCCTTCCTTTAACAGGGTTACTCGATCCCAGCAATCAGCCCCAGCATTTT
CDR3 protein: CASLPLTGLLDPSNQPQHF

V gene: TRBV6-2/TRBV6-3
J gene: TRBJ2-7
clone size: NA
D gene: NA
CDR3 DNA: TGTGCCAGCAGTTACTCTTCAGGGGCCTACGAGCAGTACTTC
CDR3 protein: CASSYSSGAYEQYF

V gene: TRBV2
J gene: TRBJ1-6
clone size: NA
D gene: TRBD1
CDR3 DNA: TGTGCCAGCAGTGTGACAGGGATAGTGCTTAATTCACCCCTCCACTTT
CDR3 protein: CASSVTGIVLNSPLHF

V gene: TRBV19
J gene: TRBJ1-1
clone size: NA
D gene: NA
CDR3 DNA: TGTGCCAGTAGTAATCCCATGAACACTGAAGCTTTCTTT
CDR3 protein: CASSNPMNTEAFF

V gene: TRBV19
J gene: TRBJ1-2
clone size: NA
D gene: TRBD1
CDR3 DNA: TGTGCCAGTAGTCAGATCGGGACAGGCAGTCTGTTGAACTATGGCTACACCTTC
CDR3 protein: CASSQIGTGSLLNYGYTF

V gene: TRBV11-2
J gene: TRBJ2-4
clone size: NA
D gene: NA
CDR3 DNA: TGTGCCAGCAGCTTAGATCTCGGCAGGGGCTCCAAAAACATTCAGTACTTC
CDR3 protein: CASSLDLGRGSKNIQYF

V gene: TRBV21-1
J gene: TRBJ2-7
clone size: NA
D gene: NA
CDR3 DNA: TGTGCCAGCATTCTAAAGCGGCGGTACTACGAGCAGTACTTC
CDR3 protein: CASILKRRYYEQYF

V gene: TRBV3-1/TRBV3-2
J gene: TRBJ2-2
clone size: NA
D gene: TRBD2
CDR3 DNA: TGTGCCAGCAGCCGGTCGATAAATAGCGGGAGTGGCACCGGGGAGCTGTTTTTT
CDR3 protein: CASSRSINSGSGTGELFF

V gene: TRBV2
J gene: TRBJ1-3
clone size: NA
D gene: TRBD1
CDR3 DNA: TGTGCCAGCACCACGGGACAGCTCTCTGGAAACACCATATATTTT
CDR3 protein: CASTTGQLSGNTIYF

V gene: TRBV6-1
J gene: TRBJ2-3
clone size: few
D gene: TRBD2
CDR3 DNA: TGTGCCAGCAGTGAAGTTCGGGGGGGCGCAGATACGCAGTATTTT
CDR3 protein: CASSEVRGGADTQYF

V gene: TRBV19
J gene: TRBJ1-5
clone size: NA
D gene: NA
CDR3 DNA: TGTGCCAGTAGTTTCGCCTCCAGGAGCAATCAGCCCCAGCATTTT
CDR3 protein: CASSFASRSNQPQHF

V gene: TRBV2
J gene: TRBJ2-1
clone size: NA
D gene: NA
CDR3 DNA: TGTGCCAGCAGTTCGTCCAGGGCCCCTTACAATGAGCAGTTCTTC
CDR3 protein: CASSSSRAPYNEQFF

V gene: TRBV9
J gene: TRBJ2-3
clone size: NA
D gene: NA
CDR3 DNA: TGTGCCAGCAGCGTAGGTCCCTCGTCAGGATCTAGCACAGATACGCAGTATTTT
CDR3 protein: CASSVGPSSGSSTDTQYF

V gene: TRBV11-2
J gene: TRBJ2-7
clone size: few
D gene: TRBD2
CDR3 DNA: TGTGCCAGCAGCTTTAGAGGGGCGACTAGCGGGCAATACGAGCAGTACTTC
CDR3 protein: CASSFRGATSGQYEQYF

V gene: TRBV4-2
J gene: TRBJ2-7
clone size: few
D gene: NA
CDR3 DNA: TGTGCCAGCAGCCAAACCGACAACTACGAGCAGTACTTC
CDR3 protein: CASSQTDNYEQYF

V gene: TRBV27
J gene: TRBJ2-1
clone size: NA
D gene: TRBD2
CDR3 DNA: TGTGCCAGCAGACCAGCGGGAGCACGTGAGCAGTTCTTC
CDR3 protein: CASRPAGAREQFF

V gene: TRBV12-3/TRBV12-4
J gene: TRBJ2-1
clone size: NA
D gene: TRBD2
CDR3 DNA: TGTGCCAGCAGTTTGTCGGGGGGACTAAGGGAGTTCTTC
CDR3 protein: CASSLSGGLREFF

V gene: TRBV12-3/TRBV12-4
J gene: TRBJ1-2
clone size: NA
D gene: NA
CDR3 DNA: TGTGCCAGCAGTTTAAACAGGTTGTATGGCTACACCTTC
CDR3 protein: CASSLNRLYGYTF

V gene: TRBV18
J gene: TRBJ2-1
clone size: NA
D gene: TRBD2
CDR3 DNA: TGTGCCAGCTCACCCGCTAGCGGGGATTACAATGAGCAGTTCTTC
CDR3 protein: CASSPASGDYNEQFF

V gene: TRBV9
J gene: TRBJ2-1
clone size: NA
D gene: TRBD2
CDR3 DNA: TGTGCCAGTGAGTCGGGTCTAGCGGTGTACAATGAGCAGTTCTTC
CDR3 protein: CASESGLAVYNEQFF